This T cell receptor (beta chain) was captured in a study of T-cell memory formation after mild COVID-19. Study-level results: For contracting clones, CD4+ ones sat mainly in CM and EM, CD8+ in EMRA.

The V and J ends lost 2 bases and 7 bases, in that order; junction bases with no gene match: 7. The CDR3 is 14 residues long. Germline CDR1 reads SGHRS; CDR2 reads YFSETQ. Comment on this clonotype: Antigen unknown.

TCRdb fed the 5' RACE reads into MiXCR, producing one record per CDR3 protein. The table shows some 120,000 distinct CDR3 sequences, with 15% to 20% occurring only once. The J gene is TRBJ1-1, the V gene TRBV5-1; TRBD1 aligns across 8 bases. This TCR derives from an adult woman who had mild COVID-19 (a few samples of this study predate the infection). Cell type and time point are not known. The specimen sequenced was PBMCs or a T cell subset sorted from them (not recorded which). CDR3 sequence: CASSLLTGVGEAFF. CDR3 coding DNA: TGCGCCAGCAGCTTACTGACAGGGGTGGGTGAAGCTTTCTTT.